The T cell receptor beta chain under discussion was sequenced for a study of blood T cell repertoires in COVID-19. Turning to the study itself: Both acute and convalescent COVID-19 samples were obtained from the United States, Italy and Spain. Nucleic acid was either cDNA or gDNA, and it came from T cells, B-cell-depleted T cells, or PBMCs.

All enrollees were roughly 18 to 90 years old and from 25 or so US areas. Two negative PCRs, clearance, or symptom resolution had been documented for recovered Cohort 3 donors. Some clones are missing from TCRdb's copy, which holds only in-frame ones; the method was immunoSEQ multiplex PCR. The sample has some 390,000 clones, around 91% seen once. The sequencing input was PBMCs or T cells enriched from blood (not recorded which). The sequence came from a man under 40 who had recovered from COVID-19.

The CDR3 loop reads CSVAPTSFRSDTQYF. DNA of the CDR3: TGCAGCGTAGCTCCTACTAGTTTTAGGTCAGATACGCAGTATTTT. The V gene is TRBV29-1, the J gene TRBJ2-3; maybe TRBD2 (5 bases). V was pared by 6 bases and J by 4 bases, with 20 bases between. The CDR3 runs 15 residues. Germline CDR1 is SQVTM and CDR2 is ANQGSEA.